This TCR beta chain was captured by sequencing in a study of T cell responses to AZD1222 COVID-19 vaccine. Broader study findings: Recipients of AZD1222 seropositive at baseline numbered only 5 to 7. Spike-wide coverage was observed for vaccine-associated CD4 TCRs, with dominant responses at 160-218 and 743-854. Spike-specific TCR breadth and depth rose after two AZD1222 doses.

Sequenced by immunoSEQ multiplex PCR; TCRdb stores in-frame clones only, minus some. The sample contains around 190,000 clones, around 90% of which appear only once. Analysis merged second doses at about 4 or about 12 weeks. Comments on this clone: Its target is not known.

Germline lookup yields CDR1 SGHVS and CDR2 FQNEAQ. The CDR3 contains 13 residues. Trimming shortened V by 4 bases and J by 7 bases, and 10 bases separated the two germline ends. The sample here was peripheral blood, taken 28 days after the second AZD1222 dose. The chain has TRBV7-8 and TRBJ2-2; D remains unclear. This clonotype originated in an adult who received the AZD1222 COVID-19 vaccine. The CDR3 DNA reads TGTGCCAGCAGCTATCGGGTGCTCGGGGAGCTGTTTTTT. Protein sequence: CASSYRVLGELFF. Using reference TRBV7-8 and TRBJ2-2 for the parts outside the CDR3, the full variable domain is GAGVSQSPRYKVAKRGQDVALRCDPISGHVSLFWYQQALGQGPEFLTYFQNEAQLDKSGLPSDRFFAERPEGSVSTLKIQRTQQEDSAVYLCASSYRVLGELFFGEGSRLTVL.